These T cell receptor beta chains were read from a single sample in a study of blood T cell repertoires in COVID-19. The assay was immunoSEQ multiplex PCR, and TCRdb's table has in-frame clones only and misses some. The profile shows roughly 85,000 clones, approximately 90% of them singletons. Sequencing was done on a sample of peripheral blood. The receptors here all came from a man in his fifties or sixties with active or convalescent COVID-19. The CDR3 runs from the conserved cysteine through the conserved F or W. A D gene is named only where the DNA matches it firmly. Only part of the rows carry a size: once, few, many, or a class if the clone is expanded.

clone size	D gene	J gene	V gene	CDR3 protein	CDR3 DNA
.	TRBD1	TRBJ2-7	TRBV6-6	CASSQDRGYEQYF	TGTGCCAGCAGTCAGGACAGGGGGTACGAGCAGTACTTC
.	.	TRBJ1-1	TRBV12-2	CASRLAYRGAKAEAFF	TGTGCAAGTCGCTTAGCGTATCGGGGGGCTAAAGCTGAAGCTTTCTTT
.	.	TRBJ2-2	TRBV12-3/TRBV12-4	CASSPSWTGELFF	TGTGCCAGCAGTCCGAGTTGGACCGGGGAGCTGTTTTTT
.	TRBD2	TRBJ2-3	TRBV18	CASSPRLAASHHTDTQYF	TGTGCCAGCTCACCAAGACTAGCGGCCAGTCATCACACAGATACGCAGTATTTT
.	.	TRBJ2-2	TRBV1	CTRTQAEPTTGELFF	TGCACCAGAACGCAGGCAGAACCGACCACCGGGGAGCTGTTTTTT
.	.	TRBJ1-2	TRBV11-2	CASSLASAAIGYTF	TGTGCCAGCAGCTTAGCGTCAGCAGCGATTGGCTACACCTTC
.	.	TRBJ2-2	TRBV9	CASSVGRPNTGELFF	TGTGCCAGCAGCGTCGGCAGGCCCAACACCGGGGAGCTGTTTTTT
.	.	TRBJ1-1	TRBV3-1/TRBV3-2	CASSQQGRTEAFF	TGTGCCAGCAGCCAACAGGGTCGGACTGAAGCTTTCTTT
.	.	TRBJ1-3	TRBV6-6	CASRTLSGNTIYF	TGTGCCAGCAGAACTCTCTCTGGAAACACCATATATTTT
.	TRBD2	TRBJ2-3	TRBV20-1	CSASRGLAGGSADTQYF	TGCAGTGCTAGTAGGGGACTAGCGGGAGGTTCTGCAGATACGCAGTATTTT
.	.	TRBJ2-1	TRBV27	CASSPQAPGGYDNEQFF	TGTGCCAGCAGTCCCCAGGCCCCAGGTGGCTACGACAATGAGCAGTTCTTC
.	.	TRBJ1-6	TRBV18	CASSPTDNSPLHF	TGTGCCAGCTCACCCACAGACAATTCACCCCTCCACTTT
.	.	TRBJ1-6	TRBV19	CASFRVRGFHF	TGTGCCAGTTTCAGGGTAAGGGGGTTCCACTTT
few	.	TRBJ1-2	TRBV11-2	CASSLALTAGYTF	TGTGCCAGCAGCTTAGCCTTGACAGCTGGCTACACCTTC
once	.	TRBJ2-1	TRBV30	CAWSRQYEQFF	TGTGCCTGGAGTCGACAGTATGAGCAGTTCTTC
.	TRBD2	TRBJ2-2	TRBV6-2/TRBV6-3	CASSYGEGEVTGELFF	TGTGCCAGCAGTTACGGGGAGGGAGAGGTCACCGGGGAGCTGTTTTTT
.	.	TRBJ1-1	TRBV6-5	CASSTAGRTEAFF	TGTGCCAGCAGTACAGCCGGCAGAACTGAAGCTTTCTTT
.	TRBD1	TRBJ2-7	TRBV13	CASSPTGVGIYEQYF	TGTGCCAGCAGCCCCACAGGGGTCGGGATCTACGAGCAGTACTTC
few	.	TRBJ1-1	TRBV12-3/TRBV12-4	CASSETGNTEAFF	TGTGCCAGCAGTGAGACGGGGAACACTGAAGCTTTCTTT
.	.	TRBJ1-5	TRBV19	CASSEQSNQPQHF	TGTGCCAGTAGTGAACAATCCAATCAGCCCCAGCATTTT
.	TRBD2	TRBJ2-7	TRBV5-1	CASSPGLAGASSSYEQYF	TGCGCCAGCAGCCCGGGACTAGCGGGAGCCTCCTCCTCCTACGAGCAGTACTTC
.	.	TRBJ2-5	TRBV30	CAWRDNTGATYGGGPQETQYF	TGTGCCTGGAGAGATAATACAGGGGCGACTTATGGCGGGGGGCCTCAAGAGACCCAGTACTTC
.	TRBD2	TRBJ2-7	TRBV7-2	CASSPRASGGLEQYF	TGTGCCAGCAGCCCACGGGCTAGCGGGGGGCTCGAGCAGTACTTC
.	TRBD2	TRBJ2-7	TRBV18	CASSPRGSGRYEQYF	TGTGCCAGCTCACCCCGGGGTAGCGGGAGGTACGAGCAGTACTTC
few	.	TRBJ1-6	TRBV18	CASSSDRPGVYNSPLHF	TGTGCCAGCTCAAGTGACAGGCCTGGGGTATATAATTCACCCCTCCACTTT
.	.	TRBJ2-5	TRBV6-2/TRBV6-3	CASSYSNGRVETQYF	TGTGCCAGCAGTTACTCGAATGGCAGGGTGGAGACCCAGTACTTC
.	.	TRBJ2-1	TRBV11-2	CASSYRENYNEQFF	TGTGCCAGCAGCTACCGGGAGAACTACAATGAGCAGTTCTTC
once	TRBD2	TRBJ2-7	TRBV2	CATREGKGGRSYEQYF	TGTGCCACCCGTGAGGGGAAGGGAGGGAGGTCCTACGAGCAGTACTTC
.	TRBD1	TRBJ2-2	TRBV19	CASGNRGWTGELFF	TGTGCCAGTGGAAACAGGGGTTGGACCGGGGAGCTGTTTTTT
.	TRBD1	TRBJ2-7	TRBV10-3	CAISESDRGYGYEQYF	TGTGCCATCAGTGAGTCCGACAGGGGGTACGGCTACGAGCAGTACTTC
.	.	TRBJ2-3	TRBV24-1	CATSDLRGTDTQYF	TGTGCCACCAGTGATTTGCGGGGCACAGATACGCAGTATTTT
.	TRBD2	TRBJ2-5	TRBV30	CAWSAKRGLQETQYF	TGTGCCTGGAGTGCCAAGCGGGGTCTCCAAGAGACCCAGTACTTC
.	TRBD2	TRBJ2-1	TRBV6-2/TRBV6-3	CASSPGLARGLYNEQFF	TGTGCCAGCAGTCCCGGACTAGCTAGGGGCCTCTACAATGAGCAGTTCTTC
.	.	TRBJ1-5	TRBV7-2	CASSLAGGGNQPQHF	TGTGCCAGCAGCTTAGCCGGGGGTGGAAATCAGCCCCAGCATTTT
.	TRBD1	TRBJ2-5	TRBV9	CASSKTGIETQYF	TGTGCCAGCAGCAAGACAGGGATTGAGACCCAGTACTTC
.	TRBD2	TRBJ2-2	TRBV7-2	CASSSLAGGPTGELFF	TGTGCCAGCAGCTCCTTAGCGGGGGGGCCCACCGGGGAGCTGTTTTTT
.	TRBD1	TRBJ1-2	TRBV30	CAWSEWTGRYGYTF	TGTGCCTGGAGTGAGTGGACAGGGCGGTATGGCTACACCTTC
.	.	TRBJ2-7	TRBV7-2	CASSLVRGAGNEQYF	TGTGCCAGCAGCTTAGTCCGCGGGGCCGGGAACGAGCAGTACTTC
.	TRBD1	TRBJ1-6	TRBV6-1	CASSERATGMSSYNSPLHF	TGTGCCAGCAGTGAACGGGCGACAGGGATGAGCTCCTATAATTCACCCCTCCACTTT
.	TRBD2	TRBJ2-2	TRBV18	CASSPSLPLAVNTGELFF	TGTGCCAGCTCACCATCTCTCCCACTAGCGGTGAACACCGGGGAGCTGTTTTTT
.	TRBD1	TRBJ1-3	TRBV28	CASSVPTGVGNTIYF	TGTGCCAGCAGTGTCCCTACAGGGGTCGGAAACACCATATATTTT
.	.	TRBJ2-7	TRBV3-1/TRBV3-2	CASSTNYEQYF	TGTGCCAGCAGCACAAACTACGAGCAGTACTTC
.	TRBD1	TRBJ2-1	TRBV11-2	CASSLRGPGSGGEQFF	TGTGCCAGCAGCTTAAGGGGCCCTGGGTCAGGGGGTGAGCAGTTCTTC
.	.	TRBJ1-2	TRBV6-5	CASSYSQIPNGYTF	TGTGCCAGCAGTTACTCGCAGATCCCCAATGGCTACACCTTC
.	.	TRBJ2-3	TRBV14	CASSQGQGFTDTQYF	TGTGCCAGCAGCCAAGGGCAGGGGTTCACAGATACGCAGTATTTT
.	.	TRBJ1-3	TRBV5-6	CASSVRLSSGNTIYF	TGTGCCAGCAGTGTAAGACTGTCCTCTGGAAACACCATATATTTT
.	TRBD1	TRBJ1-1	TRBV7-2	CASSLETGETEAFF	TGTGCCAGCAGCTTGGAAACAGGGGAGACTGAAGCTTTCTTT
once	TRBD1	TRBJ1-2	TRBV15	CATSRVRTGGDGYTF	TGTGCCACCAGCAGAGTAAGGACAGGGGGTGATGGCTACACCTTC
.	.	TRBJ1-2	TRBV28	CASSLLRGLDGYTF	TGTGCCAGCAGTTTATTGCGGGGATTGGATGGCTACACCTTC
.	TRBD2	TRBJ2-3	TRBV9	CASSVGVSGRAGDTQYF	TGTGCCAGCAGCGTAGGCGTTAGCGGGAGGGCAGGAGATACGCAGTATTTT
once	.	TRBJ2-7	TRBV3-1/TRBV3-2	CASSTPGGSYEQYF	TGTGCCAGCAGCACTCCCGGGGGAAGCTACGAGCAGTACTTC
.	TRBD1	TRBJ1-4	TRBV5-1	CASSLGDRATNEKLFF	TGCGCCAGCAGTTTAGGGGACAGAGCAACTAATGAAAAACTGTTTTTT
.	TRBD1	TRBJ2-2	TRBV19	CASSNRQGSNTGELFF	TGTGCCAGTAGTAACAGACAGGGTTCGAACACCGGGGAGCTGTTTTTT
.	.	TRBJ1-3	TRBV5-6	CASSLSSRGSGNTIYF	TGTGCCAGCAGCTTGTCCTCTAGGGGTTCCGGAAACACCATATATTTT
.	.	TRBJ2-5	TRBV4-1	CASSQEGGETQYF	TGCGCCAGCAGCCAAGAGGGGGGAGAGACCCAGTACTTC
.	.	TRBJ1-1	TRBV30	CAWSGGVTNTEAFF	TGTGCCTGGAGTGGGGGCGTCACGAACACTGAAGCTTTCTTT
.	.	TRBJ1-1	TRBV30	CAWSPGRHTEAFF	TGTGCCTGGAGTCCAGGGAGGCACACTGAAGCTTTCTTT
.	.	TRBJ1-2	TRBV7-9	CASSQYGGYTF	TGTGCCAGCAGCCAATACGGTGGCTACACCTTC
few	.	TRBJ2-1	TRBV28	CASTVRGYNEQFF	TGTGCCAGCACCGTCAGGGGTTACAATGAGCAGTTCTTC
.	.	TRBJ2-2	TRBV3-1/TRBV3-2	CASSPERARGTGELFF	TGTGCCAGCAGCCCTGAGCGAGCGCGGGGCACCGGGGAGCTGTTTTTT